The sequence of this T cell receptor beta chain was determined in a study of cytomegalovirus exposure and HLA in healthy donors. Notes on this clone: Its antigen is currently unknown.

General study results and limits: Reports showed the classifier diagnosing cytomegalovirus status with high specificity and sensitivity.

Measured with immunoSEQ multiplex PCR; TCRdb has only the in-frame clones, and not every one. The data hold some 170,000 clones, with roughly 83% observed a single time. Source material: PBMCs. This clonotype was obtained from a man under 40 in good health and CMV-seropositive.

The CDR3, as DNA: TGTGCCTGGAGTGTACAGCCGGGGAATAATGAGCAGTTCTTC. Protein product: CAWSVQPGNNEQFF. The chain recombines TRBV30 with TRBJ2-1, with a possible D match to TRBD2 (5 bases). V was cut by 0 bases and J by 7 bases, with 13 bases left in between. Germline CDR1 reads GTSNPN; CDR2 reads SVGIG (reference sequence). This CDR3 is built from 14 residues.